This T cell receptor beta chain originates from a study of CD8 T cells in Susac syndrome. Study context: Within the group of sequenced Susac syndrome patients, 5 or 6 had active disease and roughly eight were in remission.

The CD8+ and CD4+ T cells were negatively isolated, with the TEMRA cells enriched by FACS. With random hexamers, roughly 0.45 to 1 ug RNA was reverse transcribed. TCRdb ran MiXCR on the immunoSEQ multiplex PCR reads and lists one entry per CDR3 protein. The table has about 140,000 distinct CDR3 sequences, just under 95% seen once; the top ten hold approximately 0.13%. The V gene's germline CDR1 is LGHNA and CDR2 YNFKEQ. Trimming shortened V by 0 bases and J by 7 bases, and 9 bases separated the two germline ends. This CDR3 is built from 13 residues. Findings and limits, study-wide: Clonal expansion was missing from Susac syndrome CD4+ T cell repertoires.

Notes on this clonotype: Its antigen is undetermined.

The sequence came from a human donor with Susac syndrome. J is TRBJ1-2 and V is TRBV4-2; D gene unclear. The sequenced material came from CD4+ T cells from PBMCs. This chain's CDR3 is CASSQDKSSGYTF. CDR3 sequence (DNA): TGTGCCAGCAGCCAAGATAAGTCGTCTGGCTACACCTTC.